Listed below are T cell receptor beta chains from one sample, sequenced in a study of blood T cell repertoires in COVID-19. Clones were read by immunoSEQ multiplex PCR, and TCRdb kept only the in-frame ones, dropping some. The sample lists 150,000 to 200,000 clones, about nine tenths seen once, with 5.5% to 7.5% in the top ten. Sequenced input: peripheral blood. The receptors originated from a middle-aged man with acute or convalescent COVID-19. Each CDR3 is given with its conserved first and last residue. A D gene is named only where the DNA matches it firmly. Clone size appears in some rows only: once, few, many, or a class for an expanded clone.

d_call	clone_size	v_call	j_call	cdr3_nt	cdr3_aa
.	once	TRBV4-1	TRBJ2-7	TGCGCCAGCAGCCAAGTAGAGGGAGGCACCTACGAGCAGTACTTC	CASSQVEGGTYEQYF
.	.	TRBV5-8	TRBJ2-7	TGTGCCAGCAGCTTGGCATCTCCCTACTACGAGCAGTACTTC	CASSLASPYYEQYF
TRBD2	.	TRBV27	TRBJ2-3	TGTGCCAGCAGAATTGGGACTAGCGGGGCCACAGATACGCAGTATTTT	CASRIGTSGATDTQYF
.	.	TRBV7-8	TRBJ1-4	TGTGCCAGCAGCCCGAACCGTCGGGGTGAAAAACTGTTTTTT	CASSPNRRGEKLFF
TRBD1	.	TRBV9	TRBJ2-7	TGTGCCAGCAGCGTAGAACAGGGGGGATACGAGCAGTACTTC	CASSVEQGGYEQYF
.	.	TRBV29-1	TRBJ2-6	TGCAGCGTTGAAGATCTCGCGGTCTATGGGGCCAACGTCCTGACTTTC	CSVEDLAVYGANVLTF
TRBD1	.	TRBV29-1	TRBJ1-1	TGCAGCGTTTTGGACAGGGTCCCTGAAGCTTTCTTT	CSVLDRVPEAFF
.	.	TRBV7-9	TRBJ2-7	TGTGCCAGCAGCCTCGCCGGACAGATAGAACAGTACTTC	CASSLAGQIEQYF
.	.	TRBV13	TRBJ2-3	TGTGCCAGCAGTGCGGCCACAGATACGCAGTATTTT	CASSAATDTQYF
.	.	TRBV5-1	TRBJ1-1	TGCGCCAGCAAGGTCGGACAAGACCCTGAAGCTTTCTTT	CASKVGQDPEAFF
TRBD2	.	TRBV2	TRBJ2-5	TGTGCCGGATGGACTAGCGGGGGGAAGGAGACCCAGTACTTC	CAGWTSGGKETQYF
TRBD1	.	TRBV7-9	TRBJ1-2	TGTGCCAGCTCGGGACAGGGGGCAGTCGGCTACACCTTC	CASSGQGAVGYTF
TRBD1	.	TRBV19	TRBJ1-1	TGTGCCAGTAAGAGGGGGCCAGACCGGAACACTGAAGCTTTCTTT	CASKRGPDRNTEAFF
TRBD1	.	TRBV27	TRBJ1-1	TGTGCCACCCAGACAGGGTTGAACACTGAAGCTTTCTTT	CATQTGLNTEAFF
.	.	TRBV30	TRBJ2-4	TGTGCCTGGAGTGCCGGGATGATGGGCATTCAGTACTTC	CAWSAGMMGIQYF
.	.	TRBV21-1	TRBJ1-2	TGTGCCAGCAGCTCACGAAGGCCGGGAACTTGCTATGGCTACACCTTC	CASSSRRPGTCYGYTF